This TCR beta chain was identified in a study of blood T cell repertoires in COVID-19. This table comes from immunoSEQ multiplex PCR, and its TCRdb copy is limited to in-frame clones, with some not included. The table has hundreds of thousands of clones, roughly 89% seen once. CDR1 and CDR2 from the germline V gene are ENHRY and SYGVKD. Trimming left V 3 bases short and J 7 bases short, with 13 bases between. The CDR3 length is 14 residues. The chain couples TRBV10-3 to TRBJ1-5; the D is unclear. This TCR derives from a woman aged 40 to 50 who had recovered from COVID-19. Sequenced: PBMCs or T cells enriched from blood (not recorded which). CDR3 sequence (DNA): TGTGCCATCAGTGAATCGGATTTCGGGCAGCCCCAGCATTTT. It translates to CAISESDFGQPQHF.